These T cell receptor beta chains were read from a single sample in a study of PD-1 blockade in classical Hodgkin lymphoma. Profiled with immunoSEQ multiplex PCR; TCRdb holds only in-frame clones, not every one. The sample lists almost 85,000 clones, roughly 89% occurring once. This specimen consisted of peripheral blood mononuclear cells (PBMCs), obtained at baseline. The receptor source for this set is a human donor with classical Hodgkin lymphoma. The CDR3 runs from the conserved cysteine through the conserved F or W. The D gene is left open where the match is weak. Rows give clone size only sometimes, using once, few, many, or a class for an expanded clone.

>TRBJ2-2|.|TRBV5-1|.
TGCGCCAGCAGCTTGAATCTAGCGCTTACCGGGGAGCTGTTTTTT
CASSLNLALTGELFF
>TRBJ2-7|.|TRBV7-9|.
TGTGCCAGCAGCACACTCGACGGATACGAGCAGTACTTC
CASSTLDGYEQYF
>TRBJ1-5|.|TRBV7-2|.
TGTGCCAGCAGCCGCGATCGCAATCAGCCCCAGCATTTT
CASSRDRNQPQHF
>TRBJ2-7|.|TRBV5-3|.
TGTGCCAGAAGCTTGGCCCCTGACAGCTACGAGCAGTACTTC
CARSLAPDSYEQYF
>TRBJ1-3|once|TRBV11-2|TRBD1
TGTGCCAGCAGCTTAACAGGGGGCTATGGAAACACCATATATTTT
CASSLTGGYGNTIYF
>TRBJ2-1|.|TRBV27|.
TGTGCCAGCAGTTTATTCGGGTCCCCGGGAGACAATGAGCAGTTCTTC
CASSLFGSPGDNEQFF
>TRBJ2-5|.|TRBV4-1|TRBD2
TGCGCCAGCAGCCAATCGGGACTAGCCGTCCAAGAGACCCAGTACTTC
CASSQSGLAVQETQYF
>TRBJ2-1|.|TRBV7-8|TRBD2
TGTGCCAGCAGCTTAGGGACTAGCGGGAGGGTAAATGAGCAGTTCTTC
CASSLGTSGRVNEQFF
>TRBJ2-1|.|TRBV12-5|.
TGTGCTAGTGGGTATGGACTGTGGAATGAGCAGTTCTTC
CASGYGLWNEQFF
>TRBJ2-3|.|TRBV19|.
TGTGCCAGTAACCCCGCCTACACAGATACGCAGTATTTT
CASNPAYTDTQYF
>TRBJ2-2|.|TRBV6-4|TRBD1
TGTGCCAGCAGTGACGGGACAGCCGGGGAGCTGTTTTTT
CASSDGTAGELFF
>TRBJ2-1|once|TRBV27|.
TGTGCCAGCAGTTTCGGGGGCCATGAGCAGTTCTTC
CASSFGGHEQFF
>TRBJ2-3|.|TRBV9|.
TGTGCCAGCAGCCGCCCCCCGGGGCACGGAGGCACAGATACGCAGTATTTT
CASSRPPGHGGTDTQYF
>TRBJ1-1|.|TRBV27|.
TGTGCCAGCAGTTTGGGGCTGGGGGTTACTGAAGCTTTCTTT
CASSLGLGVTEAFF
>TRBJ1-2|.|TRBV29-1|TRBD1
TGCAGCGTTGGCGGACAGGGGCACTATGGCTACACCTTC
CSVGGQGHYGYTF
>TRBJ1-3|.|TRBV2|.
TGTGCCAGCAGTGAACCAAGGCCGGGCCTGGGCGCCGCCTCTGGAAACACCATATATTTT
CASSEPRPGLGAASGNTIYF
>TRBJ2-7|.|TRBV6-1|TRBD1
TGTGCCAGCAGGGGGACAGTAACCGTCTACGAGCAGTACTTC
CASRGTVTVYEQYF
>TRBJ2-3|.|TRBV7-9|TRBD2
TGTGCCAGCAGCGTGGGACTAGCGGGAGGAAGCACAGATACGCAGTATTTT
CASSVGLAGGSTDTQYF
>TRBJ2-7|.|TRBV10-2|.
TGCGCCAGCAGTGAGACCTATTTTCCGGGACGGAGCTCCTACGAGCAGTACTTC
CASSETYFPGRSSYEQYF
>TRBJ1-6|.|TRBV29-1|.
TGCAGCGTTTGGGAGGGAATCAATTCACCCCTCCACTTT
CSVWEGINSPLHF
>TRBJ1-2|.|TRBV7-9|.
TGTGCCAGCAGCCAAAGCCCCTATGGCTACACCTTC
CASSQSPYGYTF
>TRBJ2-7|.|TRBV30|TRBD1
TGTGCCTGGAGTCCTCAATCCACAGGGGATCTGGCCTACGAGCAGTACTTC
CAWSPQSTGDLAYEQYF
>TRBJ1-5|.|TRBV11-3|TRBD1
TGTGCCAGCAGACTAAAAGTTACAGGGGCTTACAATCAGCCCCAGCATTTT
CASRLKVTGAYNQPQHF
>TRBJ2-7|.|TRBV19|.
TGTGCCACAGGACCGGGAGCTCCCTACGAGCAGTACTTC
CATGPGAPYEQYF
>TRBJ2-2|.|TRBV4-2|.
TGTGCCAGCAGCCCCGCCCCCGGCCTGAAAACCGGGGAGCTGTTTTTT
CASSPAPGLKTGELFF
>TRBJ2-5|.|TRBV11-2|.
TGTGCCAGCAGCTTAACGGGGGAGACCCAGTACTTC
CASSLTGETQYF
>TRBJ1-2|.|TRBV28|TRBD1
TGTGCCAGCAGTGCGGGGACAGGGGACTATGGCTACACCTTC
CASSAGTGDYGYTF
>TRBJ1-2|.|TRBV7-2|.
TGTGCCAGCAAAATATCAAAGGGACGGACTAACTATGGCTACACCTTC
CASKISKGRTNYGYTF
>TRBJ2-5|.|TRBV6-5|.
TGTGCCAGCAGTTCCGAAGCGGACTCGCGGACCCAGTACTTC
CASSSEADSRTQYF
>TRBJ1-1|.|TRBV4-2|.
TGTGCCAGCAGCCAAGACGGTGAAGCTTTCTTT
CASSQDGEAFF
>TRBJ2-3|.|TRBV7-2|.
TGTGCCAGCAGCTTAGGGTTGCGGTCCACAGATACGCAGTATTTT
CASSLGLRSTDTQYF
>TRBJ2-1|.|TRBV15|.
TGTGCCACCAGCAGAGATAAAATGAAGGGGCGAAACAATGAGCAGTTCTTC
CATSRDKMKGRNNEQFF
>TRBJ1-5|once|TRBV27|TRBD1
TGTGCCAGCAGTTCAACGACAGGGGGATATCAGCCCCAGCATTTT
CASSSTTGGYQPQHF
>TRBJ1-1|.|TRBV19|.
TGTGCCAGTAGCCCAACCTTTCGGACGTTCGGCGCTGAAGCTTTCTTT
CASSPTFRTFGAEAFF
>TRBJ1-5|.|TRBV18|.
TGTGCCAGCTCACCGGGGGCCGAGGACAATCAGCCCCAGCATTTT
CASSPGAEDNQPQHF
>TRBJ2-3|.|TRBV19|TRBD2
TGTGCCAGTAGTATCCGGGCGGGAGCACGAGATACGCAGTATTTT
CASSIRAGARDTQYF
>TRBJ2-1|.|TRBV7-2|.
TGTGCCAGCAGCTTAGATCGGGCGACGAATGAGCAGTTCTTC
CASSLDRATNEQFF
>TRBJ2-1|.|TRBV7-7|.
TGTGCTAGCAGCCCCGGGACCACAAGAGGGGAGCAGTTCTTC
CASSPGTTRGEQFF
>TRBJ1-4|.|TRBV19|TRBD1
TGTGCCAGTAGTAAAAGGGACAGGGGAGGCGAAAAACTGTTTTTT
CASSKRDRGGEKLFF
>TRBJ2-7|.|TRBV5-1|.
TGCGCCAGCAGCTTGGAGGGCCTATTGGTACCGGGTGAGCAGTACTTC
CASSLEGLLVPGEQYF
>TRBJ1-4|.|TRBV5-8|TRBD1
TGTGCCAGCAGCTTTCAGGGGGCGGAAAAACTGTTTTTT
CASSFQGAEKLFF
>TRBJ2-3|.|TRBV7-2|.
TGTGCCAGCAGCTTTGTATTCACAGATACGCAGTATTTT
CASSFVFTDTQYF